This record covers a single T cell receptor beta chain. No antigen is known for it. The sample comes from a study of cytomegalovirus exposure and HLA in healthy donors. Notes on the study in general: The study carried out a later analysis of TCR beta sequences. It associated some 15,000 of them with specific HLA alleles at a false discovery rate of 0.05.

A multiplex PCR was run with 60 Vbeta primers and 13 Jbeta primers. Using immunoSEQ multiplex PCR, the repertoire was profiled, and TCRdb retains in-frame clones only, with some absent. The table shows 100,000 to 150,000 clones, with approximately 84% occurring only once. Germline loops: CDR1 SGHTA, CDR2 FQGNSA. V gave up 2 bases and J gave up 1 base, with 11 bases separating them. The CDR3 totals 15 residues. The clonotype comes from a man aged 18 to 29 in good health and CMV-seropositive. The chain carries TRBV7-2 and TRBJ1-1; the D is unclear. Sequencing was performed on PBMCs. CDR3 sequence (DNA): TGTGCCAGCAGCTTATTTCCGGGTGGGAACACTGAAGCTTTCTTT. As protein: CASSLFPGGNTEAFF.